These 4 T cell receptor beta chains originate from one sample sequenced in a study of T cell responses to AZD1222 COVID-19 vaccine. The data were produced by immunoSEQ multiplex PCR, yet TCRdb's version contains in-frame clones alone and is incomplete. The sample contains 95,000 to 150,000 clones, about 90% of which appear only once. The sample consisted of peripheral blood, taken on day 0 of AZD1222 vaccination. The origin of the receptors is an adult in good health.

The rearrangement links TRBV21-1 to TRBJ2-5; the table assigns TRBD1, which was not confirmed against the DNA. TRBV21-1 is termed a pseudogene. The CDR3 extends over 16 amino acids. The CDR3 sequence: CASSKEYSASQETQYF. Here the CDR3 DNA reads TGTGCCAGCAGCAAAGAGTACAGTGCTTCCCAAGAGACCCAGTACTTC.

The CDR3 DNA follows: TGTGCCAGCAGCCGCCGCGGGACCTACCCCACAGATACGCAGTATTTT. Protein: CASSRRGTYPTDTQYF. V is TRBV3-1 (or the pseudogene TRBV3-2) and J is TRBJ2-3; the D gene is possibly TRBD2 (6 bases). The CDR3 loop spans 16 amino acids. V shed 4 bases and J shed 2 bases, with 16 bases lying between them. Germline V lookup: CDR1 LGHDT, CDR2 YNNKEL (reference sequence).

The V and J genes are TRBV4-1 and TRBJ2-2; D remains ambiguous. The CDR3 covers 15 residues. Germline CDR1 and CDR2: MGHRA and YSYEKL. V was cut by 5 bases and J by 3 bases, with 13 bases left in between. In DNA form, the CDR3 reads TGCGCCAGCAGCTACTCCGGGCTATACACCGGGGAGCTGTTTTTT. Translation: CASSYSGLYTGELFF.

The chain combines TRBV18 with TRBJ1-4, with D possibly being TRBD1 (5 bases). Germline CDR1 and CDR2: KGHSH and LQKENI. The V end lost 4 bases, the J end lost 3 bases, and 15 bases lay between the germline ends. CDR3 size: 16 residues. CDR3 bases: TGTGCCAGCTCACTAGGGGATTTGTCGGCTAATGAAAAACTGTTTTTT. It specifies CASSLGDLSANEKLFF.